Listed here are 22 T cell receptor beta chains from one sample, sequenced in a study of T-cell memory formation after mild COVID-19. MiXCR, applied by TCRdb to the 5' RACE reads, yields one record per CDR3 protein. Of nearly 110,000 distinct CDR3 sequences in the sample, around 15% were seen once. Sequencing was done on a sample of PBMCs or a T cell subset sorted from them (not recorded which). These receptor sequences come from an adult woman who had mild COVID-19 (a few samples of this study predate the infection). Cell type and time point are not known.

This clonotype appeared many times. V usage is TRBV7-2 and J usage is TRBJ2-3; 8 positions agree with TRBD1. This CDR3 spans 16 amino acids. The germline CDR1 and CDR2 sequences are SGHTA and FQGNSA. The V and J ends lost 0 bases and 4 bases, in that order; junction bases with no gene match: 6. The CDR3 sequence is CASSLAYGQGSDTQYF. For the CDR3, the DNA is TGTGCCAGCAGCTTAGCGTATGGACAGGGCTCAGATACGCAGTATTTT.

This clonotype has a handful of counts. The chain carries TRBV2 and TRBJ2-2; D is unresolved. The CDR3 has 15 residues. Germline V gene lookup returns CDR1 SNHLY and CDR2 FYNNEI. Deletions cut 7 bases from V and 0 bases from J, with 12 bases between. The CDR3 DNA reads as TGTGCCAGCACTCCAGGCGCAGCGAACACCGGGGAGCTGTTTTTT. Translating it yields CASTPGAANTGELFF.

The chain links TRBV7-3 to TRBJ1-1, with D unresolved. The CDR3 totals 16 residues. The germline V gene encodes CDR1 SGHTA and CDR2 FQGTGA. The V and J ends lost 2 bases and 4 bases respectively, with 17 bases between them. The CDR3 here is CASSLYSWGVGTEAFF. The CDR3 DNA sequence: TGTGCCAGCAGCTTATATTCCTGGGGTGTGGGCACTGAAGCTTTCTTT. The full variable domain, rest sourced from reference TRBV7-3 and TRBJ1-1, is GAGVSQTPSNKVTEKGKYVELRCDPISGHTALYWYRQSLGQGPEFLIYFQGTGAADDSGLPNDRFFAVRPEGSVSTLKIQRTERGDSAVYLCASSLYSWGVGTEAFFGQGTRLTVV.

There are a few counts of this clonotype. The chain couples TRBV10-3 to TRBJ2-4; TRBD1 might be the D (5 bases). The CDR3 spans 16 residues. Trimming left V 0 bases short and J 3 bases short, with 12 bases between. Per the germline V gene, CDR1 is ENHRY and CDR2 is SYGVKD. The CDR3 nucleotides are TGTGCCATCAGTGAGTCCATGGGGCTGAGCAAAAACATTCAGTACTTC. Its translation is CAISESMGLSKNIQYF.

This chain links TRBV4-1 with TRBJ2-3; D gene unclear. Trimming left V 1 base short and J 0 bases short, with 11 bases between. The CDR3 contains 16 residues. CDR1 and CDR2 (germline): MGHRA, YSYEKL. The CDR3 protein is CASSQGAPPSTDTQYF. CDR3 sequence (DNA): TGCGCCAGCAGCCAAGGTGCGCCACCTAGCACAGATACGCAGTATTTT.

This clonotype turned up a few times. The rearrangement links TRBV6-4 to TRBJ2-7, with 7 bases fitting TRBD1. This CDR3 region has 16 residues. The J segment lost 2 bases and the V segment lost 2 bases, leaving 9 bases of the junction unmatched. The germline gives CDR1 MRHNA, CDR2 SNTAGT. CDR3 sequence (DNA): TGTGCCAGCAGTGACCACGGACAGGAAGATACCTACGAGCAGTACTTC. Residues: CASSDHGQEDTYEQYF.

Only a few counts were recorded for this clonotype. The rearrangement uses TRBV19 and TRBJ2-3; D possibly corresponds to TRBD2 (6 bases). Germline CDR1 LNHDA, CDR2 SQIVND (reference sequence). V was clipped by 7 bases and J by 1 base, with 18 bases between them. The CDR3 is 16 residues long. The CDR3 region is CASTNDPGEGTDTQYF. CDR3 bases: TGTGCCAGTACCAATGACCCGGGGGAGGGCACAGATACGCAGTATTTT.

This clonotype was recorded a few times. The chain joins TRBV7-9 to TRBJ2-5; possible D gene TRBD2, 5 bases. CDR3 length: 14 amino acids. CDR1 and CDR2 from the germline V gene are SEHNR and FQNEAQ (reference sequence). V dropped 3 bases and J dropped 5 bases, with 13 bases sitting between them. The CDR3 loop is CASSFPGMPETQYF. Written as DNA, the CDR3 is TGTGCCAGCAGCTTCCCCGGGATGCCGGAGACCCAGTACTTC.

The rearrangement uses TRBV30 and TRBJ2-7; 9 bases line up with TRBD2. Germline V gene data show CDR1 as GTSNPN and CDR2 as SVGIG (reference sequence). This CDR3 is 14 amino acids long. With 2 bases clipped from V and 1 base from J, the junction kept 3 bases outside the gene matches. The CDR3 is CAWSRAGGSYEQYF. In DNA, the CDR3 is TGTGCCTGGAGTCGAGCGGGGGGATCCTACGAGCAGTACTTC.

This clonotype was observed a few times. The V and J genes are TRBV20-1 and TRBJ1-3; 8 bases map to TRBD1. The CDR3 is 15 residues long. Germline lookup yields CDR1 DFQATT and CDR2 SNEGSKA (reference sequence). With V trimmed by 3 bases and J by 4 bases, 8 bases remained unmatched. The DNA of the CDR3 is TGCAGTGCTAGTCTGGCTGGACAGGGCGGAAACACCATATATTTT. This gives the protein CSASLAGQGGNTIYF.

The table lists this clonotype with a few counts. CDR3 residues: CASSALESYEQYF. The CDR3 DNA is TGCGCCAGCAGCGCTTTGGAAAGCTACGAGCAGTACTTC. The rearrangement joins TRBV5-1 to TRBJ2-7; D is unclear. CDR3 length equals 13 residues. Germline CDR1 reads SGHRS; CDR2 reads YFSETQ. The ends were cut back, 4 bases at V and 3 bases at J, with 11 bases in the middle.

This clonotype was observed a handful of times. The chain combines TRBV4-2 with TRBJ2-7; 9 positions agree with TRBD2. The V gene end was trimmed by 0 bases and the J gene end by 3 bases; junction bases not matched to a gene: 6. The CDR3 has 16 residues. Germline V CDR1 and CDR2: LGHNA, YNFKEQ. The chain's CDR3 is CASSQEVVAGVYEQYF. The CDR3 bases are TGTGCCAGCAGCCAAGAGGTAGTAGCGGGGGTCTACGAGCAGTACTTC.

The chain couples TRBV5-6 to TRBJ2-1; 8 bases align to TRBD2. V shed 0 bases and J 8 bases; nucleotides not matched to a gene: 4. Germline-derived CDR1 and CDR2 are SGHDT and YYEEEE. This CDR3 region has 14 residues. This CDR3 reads CASSLASGLDEQFF. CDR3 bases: TGTGCCAGCAGCTTGGCCTCGGGACTAGATGAGCAGTTCTTC.

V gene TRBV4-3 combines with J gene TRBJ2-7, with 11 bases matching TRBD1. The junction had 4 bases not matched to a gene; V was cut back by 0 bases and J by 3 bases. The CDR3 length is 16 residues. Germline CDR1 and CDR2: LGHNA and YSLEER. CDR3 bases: TGCGCCAGCAGCCAAGATTGGGGGACAGGGGGCTACGAGCAGTACTTC. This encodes CASSQDWGTGGYEQYF.

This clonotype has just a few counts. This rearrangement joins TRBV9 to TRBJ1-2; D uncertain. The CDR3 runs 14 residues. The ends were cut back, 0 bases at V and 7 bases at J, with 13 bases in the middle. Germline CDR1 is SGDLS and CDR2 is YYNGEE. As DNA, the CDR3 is TGTGCCAGCAGCGTAGCTACGGGAGGCGGTGGCTACACCTTC. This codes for CASSVATGGGGYTF.

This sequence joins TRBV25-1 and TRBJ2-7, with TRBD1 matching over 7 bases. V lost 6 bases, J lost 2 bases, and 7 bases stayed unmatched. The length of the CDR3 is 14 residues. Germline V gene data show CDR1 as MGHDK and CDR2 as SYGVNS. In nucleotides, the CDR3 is TGTGCCAGCAGCGAACCGGGACAGCCCTACGAGCAGTACTTC. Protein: CASSEPGQPYEQYF.

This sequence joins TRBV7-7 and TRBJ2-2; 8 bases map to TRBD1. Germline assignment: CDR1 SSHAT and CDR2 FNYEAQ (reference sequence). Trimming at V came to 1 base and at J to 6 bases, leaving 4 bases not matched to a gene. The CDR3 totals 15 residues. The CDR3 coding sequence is TGTGCCAGCAGCTTAGGGCCGACAGGGGCCGGGGAGCTGTTTTTT. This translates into CASSLGPTGAGELFF.

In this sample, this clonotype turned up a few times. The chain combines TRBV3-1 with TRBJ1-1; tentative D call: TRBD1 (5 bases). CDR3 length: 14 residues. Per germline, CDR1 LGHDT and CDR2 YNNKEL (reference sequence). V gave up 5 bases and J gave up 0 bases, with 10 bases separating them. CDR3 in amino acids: CASSISGLNTEAFF. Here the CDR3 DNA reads TGTGCCAGCAGCATCTCAGGGCTGAACACTGAAGCTTTCTTT.

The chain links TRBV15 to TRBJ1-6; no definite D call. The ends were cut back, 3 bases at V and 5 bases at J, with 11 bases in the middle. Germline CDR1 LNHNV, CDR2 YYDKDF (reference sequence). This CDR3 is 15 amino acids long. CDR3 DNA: TGTGCCACCAGCAGGGTGGCAGGTGATAATTCACCCCTCCACTTT. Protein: CATSRVAGDNSPLHF.

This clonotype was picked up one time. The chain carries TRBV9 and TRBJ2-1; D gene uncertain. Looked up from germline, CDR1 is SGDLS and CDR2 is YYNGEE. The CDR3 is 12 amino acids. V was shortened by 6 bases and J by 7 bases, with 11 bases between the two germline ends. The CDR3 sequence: CASTNNFNEQFF. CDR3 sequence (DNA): TGTGCCAGCACCAACAATTTTAATGAGCAGTTCTTC.

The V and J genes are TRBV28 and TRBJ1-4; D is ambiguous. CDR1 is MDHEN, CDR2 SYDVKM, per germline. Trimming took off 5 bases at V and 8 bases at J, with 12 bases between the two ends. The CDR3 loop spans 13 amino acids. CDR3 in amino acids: CASSPNAGEKLFF. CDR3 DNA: TGTGCCAGCAGTCCGAATGCTGGAGAAAAACTGTTTTTT. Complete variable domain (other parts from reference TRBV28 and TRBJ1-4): DVKVTQSSRYLVKRTGEKVFLECVQDMDHENMFWYRQDPGLGLRLIYFSYDVKMKEKGDIPEGYSVSREKKERFSLILESASTNQTSMYLCASSPNAGEKLFFGSGTQLSVL.

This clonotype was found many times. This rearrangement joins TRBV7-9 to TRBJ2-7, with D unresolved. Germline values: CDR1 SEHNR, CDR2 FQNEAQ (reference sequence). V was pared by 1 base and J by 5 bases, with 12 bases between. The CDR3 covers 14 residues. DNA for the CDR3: TGTGCCAGCAGCTTAGTAGTAGGCAGCGACGAGCAGTACTTC. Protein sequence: CASSLVVGSDEQYF.